Listed below are T cell receptor beta chains from one sample, sequenced in a study of CD8+ T cells in alopecia areata. Method: immunoSEQ multiplex PCR; TCRdb's copy keeps in-frame clones and lacks some. The sample records under 130,000 clones, 55% being singletons. The sequencing sample was made of CD4+ T cells sorted from blood. The source of these receptors is a human donor in good health. CDR3s include the opening cysteine and the closing phenylalanine or tryptophan. D genes are given only for firm matches. Size tells how often a clone was seen (once, few, many) or the class of an expanded clone, and some rows leave it out.

>13|TRBJ1-5|TRBV30|NA|NA
CAWSVLENQPQHF
TGTGCCTGGAGTGTACTAGAGAATCAGCCCCAGCATTTT
>13|TRBJ1-5|TRBV30|NA|NA
CAWSSVFNQPQHF
TGTGCCTGGTCTTCAGTATTCAATCAGCCCCAGCATTTT
>15|TRBJ2-7|TRBV9|NA|NA
CASSVVAGAAAEQYF
TGTGCCAGCAGCGTAGTTGCAGGGGCCGCCGCCGAGCAGTACTTC
>11|TRBJ2-1|TRBV2|few|NA
CASSPVNEQFF
TGTGCCAGCAGTCCCGTAAATGAGCAGTTCTTC
>12|TRBJ1-6|TRBV2|NA|NA
CASEQGNSPLHF
TGTGCCAGCGAGCAGGGTAATTCACCCCTCCACTTT
>14|TRBJ2-3|TRBV7-9|few|TRBD2
CASSGGLAVDTQYF
TGTGCCAGCAGCGGGGGACTAGCAGTAGATACGCAGTATTTT
>15|TRBJ2-7|TRBV5-1|once|NA
CASSPKTTVSYEQYF
TGCGCCAGCAGCCCAAAAACGACAGTCTCCTACGAGCAGTACTTC
>16|TRBJ2-3|TRBV28|NA|TRBD1
CASSPPGTGSSDTQYF
TGTGCCAGCAGTCCCCCCGGGACAGGTTCTAGCGATACGCAGTATTTT
>15|TRBJ2-5|TRBV5-1|NA|NA
CASSMRGVDQETQYF
TGCGCCAGCAGTATGAGGGGGGTGGACCAAGAGACCCAGTACTTC
>14|TRBJ1-6|TRBV2|NA|TRBD1
CASRRDRDNSPLHF
TGTGCCAGCAGAAGGGACAGGGATAATTCACCCCTCCACTTT
>13|TRBJ2-5|TRBV27|NA|TRBD1
CASSRQGAGAWYF
TGTGCCAGCAGTAGACAGGGGGCTGGGGCTTGGTACTTC
>15|TRBJ2-7|TRBV29-1|NA|TRBD1
CSVGTTGVPPYEQYF
TGCAGCGTGGGGACGACAGGGGTTCCCCCCTACGAGCAGTACTTC
>13|TRBJ1-1|TRBV5-1|once|NA
CASSENMNTEAFF
TGCGCCAGCAGCGAAAACATGAACACTGAAGCTTTCTTT
>11|TRBJ2-3|TRBV7-2|many|NA
CASSTTNTQYF
TGTGCCAGCAGCACGACCAATACGCAGTATTTT
>15|TRBJ2-4|TRBV30|NA|TRBD1
CAWSVLGTGGNIQYF
TGTGCCTGGAGTGTACTAGGGACAGGGGGAAACATTCAGTACTTC
>14|TRBJ1-5|TRBV4-2|NA|TRBD1
CASSQEDRNQPQHF
TGTGCCAGCAGCCAAGAGGACAGGAATCAGCCCCAGCATTTT
>12|TRBJ1-5|TRBV7-9|NA|NA
CASSLDQGDQHF
TGTGCCAGCAGCTTAGATCAGGGAGACCAGCATTTT
>14|TRBJ2-5|TRBV29-1|NA|TRBD1
CSARTGTGGETQYF
TGCAGCGCTCGGACCGGGACAGGGGGAGAGACCCAGTACTTC
>13|TRBJ2-3|TRBV29-1|NA|NA
CSVEGSGTDTQYF
TGCAGCGTTGAGGGATCGGGGACAGATACGCAGTATTTT
>16|TRBJ2-2|TRBV18|NA|NA
CASSPTEGPNTGELFF
TGTGCCAGCTCACCCACCGAAGGCCCAAACACCGGGGAGCTGTTTTTT
>13|TRBJ2-3|TRBV6-5|few|NA
CASSYSPGGTQYF
TGTGCCAGCAGTTACTCGCCAGGAGGTACGCAGTATTTT
>14|TRBJ1-1|TRBV5-1|few|NA
CASATGNEGTEAFF
TGCGCCAGTGCTACAGGGAATGAGGGCACTGAAGCTTTCTTT
>13|TRBJ1-1|TRBV5-1|NA|NA
CASSLEAAGGAFF
TGCGCCAGCAGCTTGGAGGCAGCAGGTGGAGCTTTCTTT
>14|TRBJ1-1|TRBV18|once|TRBD1
CASSRDRVNTEAFF
TGTGCCAGCTCACGGGACAGAGTGAACACTGAAGCTTTCTTT
>14|TRBJ2-1|TRBV7-8|few|NA
CASSLARLGDPQFF
TGTGCCAGCAGCTTAGCGAGACTGGGGGACCCCCAGTTCTTC
>15|TRBJ2-7|TRBV4-1|NA|TRBD1
CASSVPGTGGDEQYF
TGCGCCAGCAGCGTACCCGGGACAGGGGGGGACGAGCAGTACTTC
>16|TRBJ1-6|TRBV27|NA|NA
CASSQNPPSYNSPLHF
TGTGCCAGCAGCCAGAACCCGCCTTCCTATAATTCACCCCTCCACTTT
>15|TRBJ2-2|TRBV11-2|NA|TRBD2
CASSLTSGGTGELFF
TGTGCCAGCAGCTTAACTAGCGGGGGTACCGGGGAGCTGTTTTTT
>12|TRBJ2-3|TRBV29-1|NA|NA
CSVEAVGGTQYF
TGCAGCGTTGAAGCCGTTGGTGGGACGCAGTATTTT
>13|TRBJ2-7|TRBV30|NA|TRBD1
CAWSKQGAYEQYF
TGTGCCTGGAGTAAACAGGGGGCCTACGAGCAGTACTTC
>14|TRBJ2-7|TRBV27|NA|TRBD1
CATKVDRGYYEQYF
TGTGCCACCAAAGTGGACAGGGGATATTACGAGCAGTACTTC
>14|TRBJ2-5|TRBV5-6|few|NA
CASSSRDRTETQYF
TGTGCCAGCAGCTCCCGGGACCGCACGGAGACCCAGTACTTC
>15|TRBJ1-3|TRBV13|NA|TRBD1
CASSRIQGTGNTIYF
TGTGCCAGCAGCCGCATACAGGGGACGGGAAACACCATATATTTT
>13|TRBJ1-1|TRBV4-2|once|NA
CASSWTGNTEAFF
TGTGCCAGCAGTTGGACGGGGAACACTGAAGCTTTCTTT
>14|TRBJ1-4|TRBV29-1|few|TRBD1
CSGNRGHTNEKLFF
TGCAGCGGCAACAGGGGGCATACTAATGAAAAACTGTTTTTT
>11|TRBJ2-5|TRBV30|few|NA
CAWSFTGAQYF
TGTGCCTGGAGTTTCACCGGGGCCCAGTACTTC
>11|TRBJ2-5|TRBV20-1|NA|NA
CSARHRETQYF
TGCAGTGCTAGGCACCGAGAGACCCAGTACTTC
>12|TRBJ1-6|TRBV2|medium-sized|NA
CASGVGNSPLHF
TGTGCCAGCGGAGTCGGGAATTCACCCCTCCACTTT
>13|TRBJ2-5|TRBV25-1|NA|NA
CASSDRRLQTQYF
TGTGCCAGCAGTGACCGACGTCTTCAGACCCAGTACTTC
>13|TRBJ2-7|TRBV25-1|NA|TRBD1
CASRGQESYEQYF
TGTGCCAGCAGAGGACAGGAGTCCTACGAGCAGTACTTC
>14|TRBJ2-1|TRBV5-6|NA|NA
CASSLGDRRNEQFF
TGTGCCAGCAGCTTGGGAGACAGGCGCAATGAGCAGTTCTTC
>14|TRBJ2-3|TRBV11-2|NA|TRBD2
CASSAGLAGGTQYF
TGTGCCAGCAGCGCGGGACTAGCGGGGGGTACGCAGTATTTT
>12|TRBJ2-3|TRBV7-2|few|NA
CASSWGEDTQYF
TGTGCCAGCAGCTGGGGGGAGGATACGCAGTATTTT
>16|TRBJ2-7|TRBV5-4|NA|NA
CASSRGGTGSPYEQYF
TGTGCCAGCAGCCGGGGGGGGACAGGGTCCCCCTACGAGCAGTACTTC
>17|TRBJ2-2|TRBV4-3|NA|NA
CASSLRSRVSDTGELFF
TGCGCCAGCAGCCTAAGATCGCGGGTTTCGGACACCGGGGAGCTGTTTTTT
>16|TRBJ1-1|TRBV6-5|few|TRBD1
CASSYRIQGGNTEAFF
TGTGCCAGCAGTTACCGGATACAGGGGGGGAACACTGAAGCTTTCTTT
>16|TRBJ2-7|TRBV6-6|few|NA
CASSYSSRPPIYEQYF
TGTGCCAGCAGTTACTCGAGTCGGCCGCCGATTTACGAGCAGTACTTC
>15|TRBJ1-6|TRBV28|few|TRBD1
CASSPRQGSNSPLHF
TGTGCCAGCAGTCCCCGACAGGGCTCTAATTCACCCCTCCACTTT
>15|TRBJ2-2|TRBV2|NA|NA
CASSREGQNTGELFF
TGTGCCAGCAGTCGAGAAGGACAGAACACCGGGGAGCTGTTTTTT
>14|TRBJ2-2|TRBV29-1|NA|NA
CSALRTVNTGELFF
TGCAGCGCACTTAGGACAGTGAACACCGGGGAGCTGTTTTTT
>15|TRBJ1-6|TRBV7-9|NA|TRBD1
CASSLAEGANSPLHF
TGTGCCAGCAGCTTAGCCGAGGGGGCTAATTCACCCCTCCACTTT
>14|TRBJ1-1|TRBV18|NA|NA
CASSPRTVNTEAFF
TGTGCCAGCTCACCCCGGACGGTAAACACTGAAGCTTTCTTT
>14|TRBJ1-5|TRBV7-2|NA|NA
CASSPDSTNQPQHF
TGTGCCAGCAGCCCGGACAGTACAAATCAGCCCCAGCATTTT
>14|TRBJ1-1|TRBV19|few|NA
CASGGHSLNTEAFF
TGTGCCAGCGGCGGGCACAGCCTGAACACTGAAGCTTTCTTT
>15|TRBJ2-2|TRBV5-6|NA|TRBD1
CASSSTGELTGELFF
TGTGCCAGCAGCTCGACAGGGGAACTCACCGGGGAGCTGTTTTTT
>12|TRBJ1-2|TRBV6-1|NA|NA
CASSVLGDGYTF
TGTGCCAGCAGTGTTCTGGGGGATGGCTACACCTTC
>16|TRBJ2-5|TRBV4-3|few|NA
CASSQDAKGGQETQYF
TGCGCCAGCAGCCAAGACGCCAAGGGGGGCCAAGAGACCCAGTACTTC
>11|TRBJ2-1|TRBV5-6|NA|NA
CASSSQAEQFF
TGTGCCAGCAGCTCCCAAGCTGAGCAGTTCTTC
>14|TRBJ2-7|TRBV9|NA|TRBD1
CASSAGQGNYEQYF
TGTGCCAGCAGTGCTGGACAGGGAAACTACGAGCAGTACTTC
>13|TRBJ2-3|TRBV30|NA|TRBD1
CAWSDPGQHTQYF
TGTGCCTGGAGTGATCCGGGACAGCATACGCAGTATTTT